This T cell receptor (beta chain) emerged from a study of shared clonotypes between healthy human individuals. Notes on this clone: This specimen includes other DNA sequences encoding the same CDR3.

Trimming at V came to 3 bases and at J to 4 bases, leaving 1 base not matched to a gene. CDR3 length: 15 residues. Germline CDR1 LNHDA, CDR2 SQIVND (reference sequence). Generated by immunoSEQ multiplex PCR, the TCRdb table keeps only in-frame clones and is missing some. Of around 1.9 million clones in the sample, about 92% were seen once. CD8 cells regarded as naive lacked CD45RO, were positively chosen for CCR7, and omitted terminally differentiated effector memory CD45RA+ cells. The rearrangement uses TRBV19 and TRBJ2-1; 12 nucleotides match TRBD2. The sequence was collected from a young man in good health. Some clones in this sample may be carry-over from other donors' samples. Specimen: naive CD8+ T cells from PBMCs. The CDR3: CASSMGTSGYNEQFF. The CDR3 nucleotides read TGTGCCAGTAGTATGGGGACTAGCGGGTACAATGAGCAGTTCTTC. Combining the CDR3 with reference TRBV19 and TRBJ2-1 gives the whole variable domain DGGITQSPKYLFRKEGQNVTLSCEQNLNHDAMYWYRQDPGQGLRLIYYSQIVNDFQKGDIAEGYSVSREKKESFPLTVTSAQKNPTAFYLCASSMGTSGYNEQFFGPGTRLTVL.